This entry features one T cell receptor beta chain sequence. Its antigen is unknown. This sample is drawn from a study of graft-versus-host responses after intestinal transplantation. V was pared by 1 base and J by 5 bases, with 9 bases between. CDR1 is LNHNV, CDR2 YYDKDF, per germline (reference sequence). The CDR3 length is 13 residues. TCRdb's copy holds only in-frame clones and misses some; the assay was immunoSEQ multiplex PCR. The table shows 90,000 to 120,000 clones, with roughly 87% occurring only once. The chain is built from TRBV15 and TRBJ2-7, with D possibly being TRBD1 (7 bases). Sequenced material: unstimulated CD4+ T cells sorted from spleen or lymph node cells, taken before transplant. This TCR came from a human donor who was the organ donor for an intestinal transplant. The CDR3 DNA follows: TGTGCCACCAGCAGAGCAGGGGGGCACGAGCAGTACTTC. It encodes CATSRAGGHEQYF.